This passage covers 15 T cell receptor beta chains from one sample sequenced in a study of metastatic and nonmetastatic thyroid tumors. Not a single patient had been given any form of treatment at any point before undergoing thyroid surgery. Using MiXCR, TCRdb re-called clones from the PCR reads. The data contain 25,000 or so clones, around 14% of them singletons. Sequenced material: blood. These receptors all come from a male donor with papillary thyroid cancer or a benign thyroid nodule (not recorded which). Some clones in this sample may be carry-over from other donors' samples.

This clone was recorded at least ten times. The chain combines TRBV18 with TRBJ2-1; 7 nucleotides agree with TRBD1. Germline-derived CDR1 and CDR2 are KGHSH and LQKENI. The V gene end was trimmed by 1 base and the J gene end by 2 bases; junction bases not matched to a gene: 2. The CDR3 length is 15 residues. CDR3 residues: CASSPRGGAYNEQFF. The CDR3 DNA is TGTGCCAGCTCACCACGAGGGGGCGCCTACAATGAGCAGTTCTTC.

This clone was recorded many times. The rearrangement joins TRBV5-6 to TRBJ1-6; D might be TRBD1 (5 bases). The CDR3 length is 14 residues. Germline CDR1 reads SGHDT; CDR2 reads YYEEEE. The germline V and J ends were trimmed by 4 bases and 10 bases, with 15 bases remaining between them. This chain's CDR3 is CASSIQGGGSPLHF. The CDR3 nucleotides read TGTGCCAGCAGCATCCAGGGAGGCGGATCACCCCTCCACTTT.

The V call is TRBV20-1, the J call TRBJ2-5; TRBD2 might be the D (5 bases). This CDR3 has 15 amino acids. Germline V gives CDR1 DFQATT, CDR2 SNEGSKA (reference sequence). V was clipped by 5 bases and J by 5 bases, with 21 bases between them. DNA for the CDR3: TGCAGTGCTTTGGACTCAAGATCAACCCATGAGACCCAGTACTTC. It codes for CSALDSRSTHETQYF.

At least ten counts were recorded for this clone. This could be a read error, since a much larger clone is one nucleotide away. The chain couples TRBV11-3 to TRBJ2-4; no reliable D call. CDR3 length: 13 amino acids. Looked up from germline, CDR1 is SGHNT and CDR2 is YENEEA. CDR3 sequence: CVSSLPGEDIQYF. In DNA, the CDR3 is TGTGTCAGCAGCCTCCCGGGCGAGGACATTCAGTACTTC.

This clone turned up a few times. V is TRBV29-1 and J is TRBJ2-4; D is unclear. Deletions cut 7 bases from V and 3 bases from J, with 13 bases between. The length of the CDR3 is 13 residues. Germline V CDR1 and CDR2: SQVTM, ANQGSEA. The CDR3 here is CSARDFDKNIQYF. CDR3 coding DNA: TGCAGCGCTAGGGATTTCGACAAAAACATTCAGTACTTC.

This clone appeared many times. The V and J genes are TRBV19 and TRBJ2-3; perhaps TRBD2 as D (6 bases). Trimming shortened V by 5 bases and J by 0 bases, and 15 bases separated the two germline ends. CDR3 length: 16 residues. Germline assignment: CDR1 LNHDA and CDR2 SQIVND (reference sequence). The CDR3 DNA sequence: TGTGCCAGTAGTGCTGGAGGGCAACCTAGCACAGATACGCAGTATTTT. Translation gives CASSAGGQPSTDTQYF.

At least ten counts were recorded for this clone. V gene TRBV5-6 combines with J gene TRBJ2-5; no definite D call. Trimming took off 0 bases at V and 1 base at J, with 7 bases between the two ends. This CDR3 is built from 14 residues. Germline V lookup: CDR1 SGHDT, CDR2 YYEEEE. The CDR3 loop is CASSLVGIQETQYF. Here the CDR3 DNA reads TGTGCCAGCAGCTTGGTCGGCATCCAAGAGACCCAGTACTTC.

This clone appeared many times. V is TRBV7-3 and J is TRBJ1-5; 8 nucleotides match TRBD1. Germline CDR1 reads SGHTA; CDR2 reads FQGTGA. The V segment lost 2 bases and the J segment 7 bases; nucleotides outside the gene matches: 10. This CDR3 spans 16 amino acids. In DNA, the CDR3 is TGTGCCAGCAGCTTAGGAGGACAGGGTTATCGACAGCCCCAGCATTTT. Its protein is CASSLGGQGYRQPQHF. The complete variable domain, with remaining parts taken from reference TRBV7-3 and TRBJ1-5, reads GAGVSQTPSNKVTEKGKYVELRCDPISGHTALYWYRQSLGQGPEFLIYFQGTGAADDSGLPNDRFFAVRPEGSVSTLKIQRTERGDSAVYLCASSLGGQGYRQPQHFGDGTRLSIL.

This clone was seen repeatedly, ten times or more. The V and J genes are TRBV18 and TRBJ1-6; D is ambiguous. The germline V gene encodes CDR1 KGHSH and CDR2 LQKENI. The CDR3 length is 17 residues. V lost 6 bases and J 4 bases, leaving 19 bases between the germline ends. CDR3 nucleotide sequence: TGTGCCAGCTCGCGGGTGGCAGCTAGCCTTTATAATTCACCCCTCCACTTT. It codes for CASSRVAASLYNSPLHF.

This clone was picked up many times. The chain carries TRBV5-4 and TRBJ2-7; possibly TRBD2 for D (6 bases). CDR1 SGHNT and CDR2 YYREEE come from the germline V gene (reference sequence). The CDR3 consists of 12 residues. Trimming left V 6 bases short and J 12 bases short, with 19 bases between. CDR3 region: CASTDKSGGTYF. CDR3 coding DNA: TGTGCCAGCACCGATAAGTCGGGCGGGACGTACTTC.

The V call is TRBV5-1, the J call TRBJ2-1; TRBD2 agrees at 12 bases. CDR1 is SGHRS, CDR2 YFSETQ, per germline. V lost 5 bases to trimming and J lost 1 base; unmatched junction nucleotides: 4. This CDR3 is 16 amino acids long. The chain's CDR3 is CASSLTSGGSYNEQFF. The CDR3 DNA sequence: TGCGCCAGCAGTTTGACTAGCGGGGGATCCTACAATGAGCAGTTCTTC.

The table lists this clone with many counts. This rearrangement joins TRBV20-1 to TRBJ2-7, with TRBD2 identical over 11 bases. CDR3 length: 16 amino acids. Germline lookup yields CDR1 DFQATT and CDR2 SNEGSKA (reference sequence). V shed 1 base, J shed 0 bases, and the junction held 5 bases outside the gene matches. The CDR3 DNA sequence: TGCAGTGCTAGAGGACTAGCGGGAATCGGCTCCTACGAGCAGTACTTC. As protein: CSARGLAGIGSYEQYF.

In its sample, this clone was seen a few times. This chain connects TRBV4-1 to TRBJ2-6; 9 bases line up with TRBD2. CDR3 size: 18 residues. Germline lookup yields CDR1 MGHRA and CDR2 YSYEKL. The trim removed 1 base at V and 1 base at J, leaving 5 bases unmatched. The chain's CDR3 is CASSQGLADRSGANVLTF. CDR3 sequence (DNA): TGCGCCAGCAGCCAAGGACTAGCGGACCGATCTGGGGCCAACGTCCTGACTTTC.

This sequence joins TRBV18 and TRBJ2-7; 7 bases match TRBD1. CDR3 length: 13 amino acids. The V gene's germline CDR1 is KGHSH and CDR2 LQKENI. The junction had 5 bases not matched to a gene; V was cut back by 4 bases and J by 5 bases. The DNA of the CDR3 is TGTGCCAGCTCACGACAGGGCCTACACGAGCAGTACTTC. Translated, it gives CASSRQGLHEQYF.

Many counts were recorded for this clone. The chain is built from TRBV6-1 and TRBJ2-1; D remains unclear. CDR3 length equals 9 residues. Germline CDR1 reads MNHNS; CDR2 reads SASEGT. Trimming removed 9 bases at V and 5 bases at J, with 2 bases between. The CDR3 coding sequence is TGTGCCAGGAACAATGAGCAGTTCTTC. This codes for CARNNEQFF.